This TCR beta chain was recorded in a study of T cell responses to AZD1222 COVID-19 vaccine. Findings and limits, study-wide: Elevations in Spike-specific TCR breadth and depth followed administration of two AZD1222 doses.

Assay: immunoSEQ multiplex PCR; the TCRdb copy retains only in-frame clones and omits some. The table lists about 140,000 clones, approximately 89% of them singletons. Germline V lookup: CDR1 SEHNR, CDR2 FQNEAQ (reference sequence). The CDR3 length is 14 residues. J gave up 5 bases and V 6 bases, and 9 bases lay outside the gene matches. As concerns this clone: The antigen remains undetermined.

V and J are TRBV7-9 and TRBJ2-7, with TRBD2 matching 8 bases. Sample: peripheral blood, taken 28 days after the second AZD1222 dose. This receptor was taken from an adult who received the AZD1222 COVID-19 vaccine. In DNA, the CDR3 is TGTGCCAGCAGAGAGTCGGGGGGGTCCCACGAGCAGTACTTC. This gives the protein CASRESGGSHEQYF.